At least ten counts were recorded for the clone carrying this T cell receptor beta chain. Its specificity is unknown. This specimen comes from a study of metastatic and nonmetastatic thyroid tumors. Background on the study: Both malignant and benign thyroid patients supplied peripheral blood and tumor or nodule tissue samples, across which the repertoires of these patients were then compared. Study-wide findings and caveats: Patients with malignant thyroid tumors reportedly had significantly higher TCR beta diversity than those with benign nodules, in blood and tumor.

As processed by the authors: Using the CDR3 differences seen across clinicopathological groups, the authors built a distant-metastasis classifier for papillary thyroid cancer, which was meant to discriminate distant-metastatic patients. TCRdb reprocessed the PCR reads using MiXCR. TCRdb's processing, not the authors' own work, is the source of the V and J calls. Of tens of thousands of clones detected, about 18% appear once; the ten largest clones hold 5.5% to 7%. All patients reached thyroid surgery having received no treatment beforehand. The CDR3 has 14 residues. The germline CDR1 and CDR2 sequences are SNHLY and FYNNEI. Losses at the gene ends were 11 bases for V and 5 bases for J; bases not matched to a gene: 15.

The gene calls are TRBV2 and TRBJ2-7; 7 bases align to TRBD2. The TCR originated in a male donor with papillary thyroid cancer or a benign thyroid nodule (not recorded which). Some clones in this sample may be carry-over from other donors' samples. Sequencing was performed on blood. The CDR3 loop reads CAGNNLGGGHEQYF. Here the CDR3 DNA reads TGTGCCGGCAATAACCTTGGCGGGGGACACGAGCAGTACTTC.